A selection of T cell receptor beta chains follows, all from one sample in a study of T cell responses to AZD1222 COVID-19 vaccine. Sequencing was performed with immunoSEQ multiplex PCR; in TCRdb, only in-frame clones are kept and a portion is missing. The sample contains about 120,000 clones, roughly 90% of which appear only once. This material consisted of peripheral blood, taken on day 0 of AZD1222 vaccination. Every receptor here comes from an adult in good health. Each CDR3 is given with its conserved first and last residue. A D gene is named only where the DNA matches it firmly. Only part of the rows carry a size: once, few, many, or a class if the clone is expanded.

.	TRBV28	TRBJ1-5	TRBD1	TGTGCCAGCAGCTTTACAGGGGGAGGTCAGCCCCAGCATTTT	CASSFTGGGQPQHF
.	TRBV7-3	TRBJ1-4	TRBD1	TGTGCCAGCAGCCCAGGGGACAGGGGAAAACTGTTTTTT	CASSPGDRGKLFF
once	TRBV11-2	TRBJ1-2	TRBD1	TGTGCCAGCAGCTTGCGACAGGGATATGGCTACACCTTC	CASSLRQGYGYTF
.	TRBV7-4	TRBJ2-7	.	TGTGCCAGCACCCCCGGTGCGGGGCTCTCCTACGAGCAGTACTTC	CASTPGAGLSYEQYF
.	TRBV29-1	TRBJ1-2	TRBD1	TGCAGCGCTTCCTCAGGACAGGACTATGGCTACACCTTC	CSASSGQDYGYTF
.	TRBV5-5	TRBJ2-2	.	TGTGCCAGCAGCCTTTACGACAGAACCGGGGAGCTGTTTTTT	CASSLYDRTGELFF
.	TRBV28	TRBJ1-2	.	TGTGCCAGCAGTTTATACAGGAACTATGGCTACACCTTC	CASSLYRNYGYTF
once	TRBV11-3	TRBJ2-7	.	TGTGCCAGCAGCTTTTCGGGTGGGTACGAGCAGTACTTC	CASSFSGGYEQYF
.	TRBV11-2	TRBJ2-1	.	TGTGCCAGCAGCTTAAGCAGGACAGTTGAGCAGTTCTTC	CASSLSRTVEQFF
.	TRBV27	TRBJ2-3	.	TGTGCCAGCAGTTTAAACCTCTTTAACACAGATACGCAGTATTTT	CASSLNLFNTDTQYF
.	TRBV28	TRBJ2-4	.	TGTGCCAGCAGTTCAGGGACACTTAAAAACATTCAGTACTTC	CASSSGTLKNIQYF
.	TRBV27	TRBJ2-1	TRBD2	TGTGCCAGCAGTTTGCTAGCGGGAGCGTTGTACAATGAGCAGTTCTTC	CASSLLAGALYNEQFF
.	TRBV30	TRBJ1-2	.	TGTGCCTGGAGAACCATAGGAGAGGGTCCCTATGGCTACACCTTC	CAWRTIGEGPYGYTF
.	TRBV6-5	TRBJ2-5	.	TGTGCCAGCAAACGAGCGGAGACCCAGTACTTC	CASKRAETQYF
.	TRBV25-1	TRBJ2-7	TRBD1	TGTGCCAGCTCTGGGGGACAGGGCTCCTACGAGCAGTACTTC	CASSGGQGSYEQYF
.	TRBV19	TRBJ2-1	TRBD1	TGTGCCAGTAGTATATCCGGGACAGGGTACAATGAGCAGTTCTTC	CASSISGTGYNEQFF
.	TRBV19	TRBJ2-3	.	TGTGCCAGTGGGGCTAGCACAGATACGCAGTATTTT	CASGASTDTQYF
.	TRBV10-3	TRBJ1-5	TRBD1	TGTGCCATCAGTGAGTCCCCCGGGACAGCTCCAAATCAGCCCCAGCATTTT	CAISESPGTAPNQPQHF
.	TRBV20-1	TRBJ2-1	.	TGCAGTGCCCCGGGCCGAGTTGGGCAGTTCTTC	CSAPGRVGQFF
once	TRBV28	TRBJ2-4	TRBD1	TGTGCCAGCAGAGGACAGGGAGACATTCAGTACTTC	CASRGQGDIQYF
.	TRBV24-1	TRBJ2-7	.	TGTGCCACCAGTGATCCAACGAGGGGCTACGAGCAGTACTTC	CATSDPTRGYEQYF
.	TRBV2	TRBJ1-1	.	TGTGCCAGCAAAGGGGATATGAACACTGAAGCTTTCTTT	CASKGDMNTEAFF
.	TRBV2	TRBJ1-1	TRBD1	TGTGCCAGCGAGGGGGCGAACACTGAAGCTTTCTTT	CASEGANTEAFF
.	TRBV21-1	TRBJ2-7	.	TGTGCCAGCAGCACCCCGGTGACTAGCGGGAGGCCAAGCAGAGTATACGAGCAGTACTTC	CASSTPVTSGRPSRVYEQYF
.	TRBV24-1	TRBJ2-1	.	TGTGCCACCAGTGATAGTAGGGGAAACAATGAGCAGTTCTTC	CATSDSRGNNEQFF
.	TRBV11-3	TRBJ1-6	.	TGTGCCAGCAGCCCAACTTTACAGCAGAATTCACCCCTCCACTTT	CASSPTLQQNSPLHF
.	TRBV7-8	TRBJ2-7	.	TGTGCCAGCAGCTTAGCTGGTATCTCCTACGAGCAGTACTTC	CASSLAGISYEQYF
.	TRBV15	TRBJ2-1	TRBD2	TGTGCCACCAGCGGGGACCCGGGACTAGCGGGAGGGAGCTCCTACAATGAGCAGTTCTTC	CATSGDPGLAGGSSYNEQFF
.	TRBV13	TRBJ2-7	TRBD2	TGTGCCAGCAGCTTTAGGGCGTCGCTAGCGGGAGGTTACGAGCAGTACTTC	CASSFRASLAGGYEQYF
.	TRBV30	TRBJ1-1	.	TGTGCCTGGAGTGTACGAGTGCGCACTGAAGCTTTCTTT	CAWSVRVRTEAFF
.	TRBV19	TRBJ1-1	.	TGTGCCAGTAGTATAGGAACAAGGGGGTTGGGGAACACTGAAGCTTTCTTT	CASSIGTRGLGNTEAFF
.	TRBV5-4	TRBJ1-3	.	TGTGCCAGCAGCTTGTACGATGGGGGGGGAAACACCATATATTTT	CASSLYDGGGNTIYF
.	TRBV7-9	TRBJ1-2	.	TGTGCCAGCAGCTTAGAACCGAGCCTACCCTATGGCTACACCTTC	CASSLEPSLPYGYTF
.	TRBV9	TRBJ2-3	TRBD2	TGTGCCAGCAGCGTAGGGACTAGCGGCACAGATACGCAGTATTTT	CASSVGTSGTDTQYF
.	TRBV4-1	TRBJ2-7	.	TGCGCCAGCAGCCAGACGGTCTCCTACGAGCAGTACTTC	CASSQTVSYEQYF
once	TRBV4-1	TRBJ1-3	TRBD1	TGCGCCAGCAGCCACCGACAGGGGGCGGACGGAAACACCATATATTTT	CASSHRQGADGNTIYF
.	TRBV6-5	TRBJ1-1	.	TGTGCCAGCAGCGGGACGGCCACTGAAGCTTTCTTT	CASSGTATEAFF
.	TRBV7-8	TRBJ1-1	.	TGTGCCAGCAGCTTAGGTGGGGATAGCACTGAAGCTTTCTTT	CASSLGGDSTEAFF
.	TRBV12-3/TRBV12-4	TRBJ1-1	TRBD1	TGTGCCAGCAGTTCGGGACAGGGGGGAACTTTCTTT	CASSSGQGGTFF
.	TRBV6-2/TRBV6-3	TRBJ1-1	.	TGTGCCAGCAGTTCCCAGCCGAGTGAAGCTTTCTTT	CASSSQPSEAFF
once	TRBV9	TRBJ1-4	.	TGTGCCAGCAGCGTACGGCAAGGGTGGGATGAAAAACTGTTTTTT	CASSVRQGWDEKLFF
.	TRBV10-3	TRBJ2-7	.	TGTGCCATCAGTGAGTCGGACCGGTACGAGCAGTACTTC	CAISESDRYEQYF
.	TRBV5-1	TRBJ2-2	.	TGCGCCAGCAGCTTGGGGAGACTTGGGGAGCTGTTTTTT	CASSLGRLGELFF
.	TRBV6-6	TRBJ1-1	TRBD1	TGTGCCAGCAGTAGTCAGGGACAGCTGAACACTGAAGCTTTCTTT	CASSSQGQLNTEAFF
.	TRBV3-1/TRBV3-2	TRBJ2-7	.	TGTGCCAGCAGCCAAGAGATTCCGTGGGCCTACGAGCAGTACTTC	CASSQEIPWAYEQYF
.	TRBV19	TRBJ1-4	.	TGTGCCAGTACCGCGACAGCAGGTGAAAAACTGTTTTTT	CASTATAGEKLFF
.	TRBV4-3	TRBJ2-7	.	TGCGCCAGCAGCCAGCGACAGGGAGGGTACTACGAGCAGTACTTC	CASSQRQGGYYEQYF
.	TRBV3-1/TRBV3-2	TRBJ2-7	TRBD1	TGTGCCAGCAGTCCCACAGGGGGCGCGGGCGAGCAGTACTTC	CASSPTGGAGEQYF
.	TRBV6-5	TRBJ1-1	TRBD1	TGTGCCAGCAGTTTAGGGGACAGGGGTTCGGCTGAAGCTTTCTTT	CASSLGDRGSAEAFF
.	TRBV5-4	TRBJ1-2	TRBD1	TGTGCCAGCAGCTTCCTTCAAGGCAGGGGGATTAACTATGGCTACACCTTC	CASSFLQGRGINYGYTF
.	TRBV7-9	TRBJ1-4	TRBD1	TGTGCCAGCAGCCGGGGACAGGGAGGCGAAAAACTGTTTTTT	CASSRGQGGEKLFF
.	TRBV2	TRBJ1-1	.	TGTGCCAGGGGCAGATACAACACTGAAGCTTTCTTT	CARGRYNTEAFF
.	TRBV27	TRBJ2-1	TRBD2	TGTGCCAGCAGTTTGGTGACTAGCGGGAGTCATGAGCAGTTCTTC	CASSLVTSGSHEQFF
.	TRBV19	TRBJ1-2	TRBD1	TGTGCCAGTAGTAGGGACAGGGAGGCCTATGGCTACACCTTC	CASSRDREAYGYTF
.	TRBV7-9	TRBJ1-4	TRBD1	TGTGCCAGCAGCGACCAACCCCACAGGGGGCTGTTTCGACTGTTTTTT	CASSDQPHRGLFRLFF
.	TRBV19	TRBJ2-1	TRBD2	TGTGCCAGTTACGCTAGCGGGAGGGCAAGCTCCTACAATGAGCAGTTCTTC	CASYASGRASSYNEQFF
.	TRBV10-3	TRBJ1-5	TRBD1	TGTGCCATCAGTGTAGGACAGGGCAATCAGCCCCAGCATTTT	CAISVGQGNQPQHF